This T cell receptor (beta chain) was sequenced for a study of post-analysis software for immune sequencing data (dated by TCRdb to about 2015). Some background on the complete study: Relapsing-remitting, secondary progressive and progressive-relapsing multiple sclerosis were recorded as disease courses, and subtype annotation was lacking for some patients. A subset of samples was prepared in parallel using single-end sample barcoding, then pooled and co-amplified after Illumina adapter ligation. The patient repertoires were compared against around eleven previously published healthy control repertoires obtained from donors aged 6 to 25 years. Study-wide findings and limitations: The control group was slightly older than the multiple sclerosis patient group. Direct clustering with F measure revealed strong co-clustering of samples prepared in the same batch, which led to a batch-effect correction. Significantly lower normalized Chao1 diversity was found in multiple sclerosis patients than in controls, suggesting substantial peripheral T-cell clonal expansion.

Libraries were constructed by PCR. The instrument was an Illumina HiSeq 2500. To reduce PCR and sequencing biases, unique molecular identifiers were built into the TCR beta cDNA libraries. Every 1 to 10 million input T cells yielded approximately 500,000 cDNA molecules, meaning each molecule approximated one T cell. The patient libraries were prepared and sequenced with the same protocol used for the earlier healthy control dataset. Samples belonging to the same batch were prepared together, multiplexed and sequenced on a shared HiSeq lane. The authors processed their data as follows. MIGEC was used to process the raw barcoded reads, and molecular identifier groups with only a single read were discarded before consensus assembly and CDR3 extraction. VDJtools was used for post-analysis of the clonotype tables, and diversity was normalized by down-sampling every dataset to the size of the smallest sample. To correct batch-related cross-sample contamination, repertoire overlap clustering matched CDR3 amino acid sequences but not nucleotide sequences. Through fastp at Q25 and MiXCR, TCRdb rebuilt clones from the public reads, retaining in-frame beta chains. Every CDR3 protein is listed once, alongside the most common genes and DNA of its rows. TCRdb, rather than the study authors, made the V and J calls. The table for this sample lists under 900,000 distinct CDR3 sequences; around 50% of them were counted only once. The ten largest make up approximately 4.4% of the sample.

TCR beta repertoires were profiled from peripheral blood of some 13 young patients with multiple sclerosis to demonstrate the VDJtools post-analysis software. The multiple sclerosis patients were children and adolescents between about 6 and 16 years of age. This clonotype came up many times. It lacks a known antigen. No much larger clone is present one base from it, and per-base qualities are unavailable. The sequenced material came from blood. The receptor's source is a girl aged 10 to 17 with multiple sclerosis.

The bases are TGTGCCAGCAGTCCGGGACAGACCTACGAGCAGTACTTC. It is translated as CASSPGQTYEQYF. This receptor chain uses TRBV27 and TRBJ2-7, with 7 bases in between that match TRBD1. The CDR3 starts with the cysteine, ends with the phenylalanine, and has 13 residues. Just CDR3 DNA is preserved here, 39 bases in frame from base 1. The germline V gene (reference sequence) provides CDR1 MNHEY and CDR2 SMNVEV. After removal of 5 bases from V and 2 bases from J, the junction retains 3 bases not matched to a gene.